These 17 T cell receptor beta chains share one sample of origin, sequenced in a study of blood T cells in healthy people across ages. A second about 6 to 11 cycle PCR used barcoded and J-beta primers. TCRdb independently ran MiXCR on the 5' RACE reads; one entry per CDR3 protein. The data hold about 2 million distinct CDR3 sequences, with about 50% observed a single time. The sequenced sample was blood. The origin of the receptors is a woman aged 40-49 years in good health.

This chain uses TRBV28 with TRBJ2-1, with D possibly being TRBD1 or TRBD2 (5 bases each). Germline V gene data show CDR1 as MDHEN and CDR2 as SYDVKM. This CDR3 region has 14 residues. V was clipped by 6 bases and J by 8 bases, with 17 bases between them. The CDR3 protein is CASRSPGRGDEQFF. The CDR3 coding sequence is TGTGCCAGCAGATCGCCCGGACGGGGCGATGAGCAGTTCTTC.

The chain is built from TRBV4-3 and TRBJ1-1; D possibly corresponds to TRBD1 (6 bases). Germline V gene data show CDR1 as LGHNA and CDR2 as YSLEER. V shed 0 bases and J shed 6 bases, with 14 bases lying between them. The CDR3 is made up of 15 amino acids. CDR3 bases: TGCGCCAGCAGCCAAGACCGGGGGGCGCCGGCTGAAGCTTTCTTT. As protein: CASSQDRGAPAEAFF.

This clonotype has a handful of counts. This chain uses TRBV7-2 with TRBJ2-7; D remains unclear. This CDR3 contains 14 residues. Germline CDR1 SGHTA, CDR2 FQGNSA. The V gene lost 0 bases and the J gene lost 5 bases, with 11 bases spanning the gap. CDR3 residues: CASSLAGLIDEQYF. CDR3 bases: TGTGCCAGCAGCTTAGCGGGGTTGATCGACGAGCAGTACTTC.

The table lists this clonotype with a few counts. CDR3 nucleotides: TGTGCCAGCCGTAGAGAGGGGAGCGCTGGCTACACCTTC. Protein sequence: CASRREGSAGYTF. The chain couples TRBV12-3 or TRBV12-4 to TRBJ1-2; tentatively, D is TRBD1 (5 bases). This CDR3 is 13 amino acids long. V gave up 8 bases and J gave up 7 bases, with 17 bases separating them.

The chain couples TRBV5-6 to TRBJ2-4; 7 positions agree with TRBD2. Judging by the DNA end, TRBJ2-7 fits better; the J call may be wrong. The CDR3 length is 14 residues. Germline CDR1 SGHDT, CDR2 YYEEEE. The CDR3, as DNA: TGTGCCAGCAGGGTCGCTAGCGGAGTCTACGAGCAGTACTTC. This gives the protein CASRVASGVYEQYF.

The chain couples TRBV15 to TRBJ2-1; 15 bases agree with TRBD2. Germline V gives CDR1 LNHNV, CDR2 YYDKDF (reference sequence). Germline trimming cut 0 bases from V and 7 bases from J; bases unmatched to any gene: 13. The CDR3 covers 20 residues. This CDR3 is CATSRDKGLAGGLRKNEQFF. In nucleotides, the CDR3 is TGTGCCACCAGCAGAGATAAGGGACTAGCGGGGGGTTTAAGGAAGAATGAGCAGTTCTTC.

This clonotype was picked up a small number of times. This chain connects TRBV4-3 to TRBJ2-5; the match to TRBD1 covers 7 bases. The CDR3 runs 18 residues. From germline, CDR1 is LGHNA and CDR2 YSLEER. V trimming: 4 bases; J trimming: 0 bases; junction bases outside the gene matches: 14. DNA for the CDR3: TGCGCCAGCAGCCCCTGGACAGGAAATTTCGAGTACCAAGAGACCCAGTACTTC. Translating it yields CASSPWTGNFEYQETQYF.

The chain combines TRBV21-1 with TRBJ1-5; the table's D gene call, TRBD1, was not cross checked with the DNA. TRBV21-1 is assigned pseudogene status. The CDR3 extends over 18 amino acids. In DNA, the CDR3 is TGTGCCAGCAGCAAAGTGTTGACAGCTCAGGTGGGCAATCAGCCCCAGCATTTT. It encodes CASSKVLTAQVGNQPQHF.

This clonotype has more than one count but fewer than ten. This chain uses TRBV28 with TRBJ2-7; the match to TRBD2 covers 7 bases. Germline V gene data show CDR1 as MDHEN and CDR2 as SYDVKM. The CDR3 spans 15 residues. The V segment lost 7 bases and the J segment 1 base; nucleotides outside the gene matches: 10. CDR3 in DNA: TGTGCCAGCAAAGGGGCCGGGGAGGGTTCCTACGAGCAGTACTTC. It encodes CASKGAGEGSYEQYF. Based on the CDR3 plus reference TRBV28 and TRBJ2-7, the full variable domain is DVKVTQSSRYLVKRTGEKVFLECVQDMDHENMFWYRQDPGLGLRLIYFSYDVKMKEKGDIPEGYSVSREKKERFSLILESASTNQTSMYLCASKGAGEGSYEQYFGPGTRLTVT.

The chain links TRBV20-1 to TRBJ1-2, with TRBD1 matching 11 bases. The CDR3 loop spans 15 amino acids. V lost 3 bases and J lost 8; bases outside the gene matches: 11. The germline CDR1 and CDR2 sequences are DFQATT and SNEGSKA (reference sequence). CDR3 loop: CSASLSGQGARGYTF. The CDR3 DNA sequence: TGCAGTGCTAGCCTATCTGGACAGGGGGCGCGAGGCTACACCTTC.

The V and J genes are TRBV4-3 and TRBJ2-2; D remains ambiguous. The length of the CDR3 is 15 residues. CDR1 and CDR2 from the germline V gene are LGHNA and YSLEER. V gave up 3 bases and J gave up 4 bases, with 12 bases separating them. The DNA of the CDR3 is TGCGCCAGCAGCCAGGACGGACGGACCACCGGGGAGCTGTTTTTT. Translating it yields CASSQDGRTTGELFF.

This clonotype appeared many times. The V call is TRBV29-1, the J call TRBJ2-3; TRBD2 is a possible D gene (6 bases). CDR1 and CDR2 (germline): SQVTM, ANQGSEA. Trimming took 3 bases from V and 1 from J, leaving 14 bases between them. This CDR3 has 15 amino acids. CDR3 region: CSVEFVGGGTDTQYF. The CDR3, as DNA: TGCAGCGTTGAGTTTGTCGGGGGTGGCACAGATACGCAGTATTTT.

This clonotype has only one observation. J is TRBJ2-4 and V is TRBV6-1; no definite D call. The J call may be faulty, since TRBJ2-7 better matches the DNA end. The CDR3 spans 13 residues. Germline-derived CDR1 and CDR2 are MNHNS and SASEGT. The CDR3 sequence is CASSEALLNEQYF. The CDR3 bases are TGTGCCAGCAGTGAAGCGCTTCTCAACGAGCAGTACTTC.

This clonotype showed up just a few times. This chain's CDR3 is CSVHSFGETYGYTF. CDR3 in DNA: TGCAGCGTTCATTCTTTCGGGGAGACCTATGGCTACACCTTC. This chain uses TRBV29-1 with TRBJ1-2; unclear D gene. Deletions cut 5 bases from V and 4 bases from J, with 17 bases between. Germline V gives CDR1 SQVTM, CDR2 ANQGSEA. This CDR3 is 14 amino acids long.

The rearrangement links TRBV5-1 to TRBJ2-5, with a weak D call TRBD1 (6 bases). CDR3 size: 13 residues. Trimming pared 0 bases from V and 11 bases from J, leaving 14 bases between. From germline, CDR1 is SGHRS and CDR2 YFSETQ. The CDR3 region is CASSLDRAYGQYF. CDR3 bases: TGCGCCAGCAGCTTGGACAGGGCCTACGGGCAGTACTTC. Full variable domain (remainder filled in from reference TRBV5-1 and TRBJ2-5): KAGVTQTPRYLIKTRGQQVTLSCSPISGHRSVSWYQQTPGQGLQFLFEYFSETQRNKGNFPGRFSGRQFSNSRSEMNVSTLELGDSALYLCASSLDRAYGQYFGPGTRLLVL.

This clonotype was seen once. The rearrangement links TRBV5-1 to TRBJ2-5, with D possibly being TRBD2 (6 bases). This CDR3 comprises 16 residues. Germline V CDR1 and CDR2: SGHRS, YFSETQ. Deletions cut 0 bases from V and 6 bases from J, with 18 bases between. Here the CDR3 reads CASSLVRDPQGQTQYF. In DNA, the CDR3 is TGCGCCAGCAGCTTGGTGCGGGACCCCCAAGGGCAGACCCAGTACTTC.

The CDR3 sequence is CASSPPGTSFGGTQYF. The CDR3 region has the DNA TGTGCCAGCAGCCCCCCCGGGACTAGCTTCGGAGGGACCCAGTACTTC. J is TRBJ2-5 and V is TRBV12-3 or TRBV12-4; 9 bases agree with TRBD2. The CDR3 length is 16 residues. V gave up 6 bases and J gave up 7 bases; unmatched junction bases: 15.